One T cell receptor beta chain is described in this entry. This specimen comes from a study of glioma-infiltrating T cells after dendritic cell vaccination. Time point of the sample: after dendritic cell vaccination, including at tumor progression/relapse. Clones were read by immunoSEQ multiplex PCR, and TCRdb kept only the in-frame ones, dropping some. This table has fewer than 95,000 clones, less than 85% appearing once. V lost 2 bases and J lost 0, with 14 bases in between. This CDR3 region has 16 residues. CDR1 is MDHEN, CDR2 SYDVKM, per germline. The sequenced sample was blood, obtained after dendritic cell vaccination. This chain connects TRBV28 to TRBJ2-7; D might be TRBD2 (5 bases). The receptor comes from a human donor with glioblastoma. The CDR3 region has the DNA TGTGCCAGCAGTTTAGGAAGGGAGATGATCTCCTACGAGCAGTACTTC. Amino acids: CASSLGREMISYEQYF.